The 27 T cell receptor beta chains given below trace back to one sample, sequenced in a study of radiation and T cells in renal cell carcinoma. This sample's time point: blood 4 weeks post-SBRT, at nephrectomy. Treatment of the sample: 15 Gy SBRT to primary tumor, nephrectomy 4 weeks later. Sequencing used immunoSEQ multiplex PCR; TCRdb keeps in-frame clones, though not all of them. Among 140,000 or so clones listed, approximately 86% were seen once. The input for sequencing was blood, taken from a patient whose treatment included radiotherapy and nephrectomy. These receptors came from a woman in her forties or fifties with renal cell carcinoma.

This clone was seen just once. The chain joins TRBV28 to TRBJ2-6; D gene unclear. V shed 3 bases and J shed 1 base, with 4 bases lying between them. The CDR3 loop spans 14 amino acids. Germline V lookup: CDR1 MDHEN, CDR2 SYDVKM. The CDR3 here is CASSLASGANVLTF. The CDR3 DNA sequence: TGTGCCAGCAGTTTGGCGTCTGGGGCCAACGTCCTGACTTTC.

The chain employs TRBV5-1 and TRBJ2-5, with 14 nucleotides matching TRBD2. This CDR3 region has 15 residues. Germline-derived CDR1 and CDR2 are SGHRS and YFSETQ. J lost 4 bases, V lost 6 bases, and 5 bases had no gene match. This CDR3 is CASKGLAGVSETQYF. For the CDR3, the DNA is TGCGCCAGCAAGGGACTAGCGGGAGTCTCAGAGACCCAGTACTTC.

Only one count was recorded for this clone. CDR3 sequence (DNA): TGTGCCAGCAGCGGGGACTCTTCTAGCACAGATACGCAGTATTTT. Translation gives CASSGDSSSTDTQYF. The chain uses TRBV7-2 and TRBJ2-3, with D perhaps matching TRBD2 (6 bases). Trimming removed 5 bases at V and 0 bases at J, with 12 bases between. The CDR3 has 15 residues. In germline, CDR1 is SGHTA, CDR2 FQGNSA.

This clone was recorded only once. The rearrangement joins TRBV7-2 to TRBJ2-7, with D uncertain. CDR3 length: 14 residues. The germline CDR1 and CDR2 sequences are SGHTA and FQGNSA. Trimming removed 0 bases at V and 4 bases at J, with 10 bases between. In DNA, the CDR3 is TGTGCCAGCAGCTTAGCCCTAGGAGAATACGAGCAGTACTTC. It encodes CASSLALGEYEQYF. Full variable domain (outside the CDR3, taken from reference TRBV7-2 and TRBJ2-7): GAGVSQSPSNKVTEKGKDVELRCDPISGHTALYWYRQSLGQGLEFLIYFQGNSAPDKSGLPSDRFSAERTGGSVSTLTIQRTQQEDSAVYLCASSLALGEYEQYFGPGTRLTVT.

The CDR3 reads CASSQDVGGGETQYF. As DNA, the CDR3 is TGCGCCAGCAGCCAAGATGTTGGGGGGGGAGAGACCCAGTACTTC. The chain uses TRBV4-3 and TRBJ2-5; 7 bases match TRBD2. CDR1 and CDR2 (germline): LGHNA, YSLEER. The CDR3 covers 15 residues. J was trimmed by 4 bases and V by 0 bases; bases with no gene match: 5.

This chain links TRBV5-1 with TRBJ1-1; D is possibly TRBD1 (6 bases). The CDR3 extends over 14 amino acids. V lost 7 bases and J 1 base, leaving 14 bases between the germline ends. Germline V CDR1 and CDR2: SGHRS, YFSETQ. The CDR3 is CASGDTPSNTEAFF. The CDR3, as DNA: TGCGCCAGCGGGGACACTCCTTCGAACACTGAAGCTTTCTTT.

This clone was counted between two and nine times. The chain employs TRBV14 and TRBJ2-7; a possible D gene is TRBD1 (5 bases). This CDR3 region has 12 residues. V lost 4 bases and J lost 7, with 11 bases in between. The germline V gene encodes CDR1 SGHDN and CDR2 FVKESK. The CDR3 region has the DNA TGTGCCAGCAGCCTCAGACAGCGAGAGCAGTACTTC. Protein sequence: CASSLRQREQYF.

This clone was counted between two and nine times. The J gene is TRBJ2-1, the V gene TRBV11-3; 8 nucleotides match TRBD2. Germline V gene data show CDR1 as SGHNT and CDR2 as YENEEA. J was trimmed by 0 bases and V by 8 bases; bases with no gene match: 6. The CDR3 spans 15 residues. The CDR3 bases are TGTGCCAGCTCGGGGGGGGCCCGCTCCTACAATGAGCAGTTCTTC. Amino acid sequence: CASSGGARSYNEQFF. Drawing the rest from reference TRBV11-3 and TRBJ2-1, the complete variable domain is EAGVVQSPRYKIIEKKQPVAFWCNPISGHNTLYWYLQNLGQGPELLIRYENEEAVDDSQLPKDRFSAERLKGVDSTLKIQPAELGDSAVYLCASSGGARSYNEQFFGPGTRLTVL.

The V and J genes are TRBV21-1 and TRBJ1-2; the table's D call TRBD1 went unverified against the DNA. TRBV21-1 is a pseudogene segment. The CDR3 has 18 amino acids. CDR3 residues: CASSMVSGTGGPCYGYTF. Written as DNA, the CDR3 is TGTGCCAGCAGCATGGTGTCCGGGACAGGGGGCCCTTGTTATGGCTACACCTTC.

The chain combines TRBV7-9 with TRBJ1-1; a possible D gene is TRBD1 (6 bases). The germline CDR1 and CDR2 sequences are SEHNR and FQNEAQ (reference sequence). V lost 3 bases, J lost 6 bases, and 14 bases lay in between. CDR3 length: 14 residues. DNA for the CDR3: TGTGCCAGCAGCTTTGCGGGGGCAGGGGCTGAAGCTTTCTTT. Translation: CASSFAGAGAEAFF.

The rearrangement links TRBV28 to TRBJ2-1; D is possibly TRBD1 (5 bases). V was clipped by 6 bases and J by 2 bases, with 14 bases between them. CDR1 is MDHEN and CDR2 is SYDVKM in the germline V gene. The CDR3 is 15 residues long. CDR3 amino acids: CASRVSGIPYNEQFF. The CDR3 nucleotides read TGTGCCAGCAGGGTCTCAGGGATCCCCTACAATGAGCAGTTCTTC.

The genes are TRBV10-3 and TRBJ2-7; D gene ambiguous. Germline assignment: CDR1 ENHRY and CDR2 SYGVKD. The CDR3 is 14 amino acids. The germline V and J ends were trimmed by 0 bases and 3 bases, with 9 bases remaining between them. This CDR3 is CAISESTTRYEQYF. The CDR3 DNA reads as TGTGCCATCAGTGAGTCGACGACCCGCTACGAGCAGTACTTC.

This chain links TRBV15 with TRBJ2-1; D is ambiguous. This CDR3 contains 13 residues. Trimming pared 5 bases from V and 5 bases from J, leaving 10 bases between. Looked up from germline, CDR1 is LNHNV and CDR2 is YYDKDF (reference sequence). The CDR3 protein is CATSETLNNEQFF. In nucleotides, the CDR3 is TGTGCCACCAGCGAGACCCTGAACAATGAGCAGTTCTTC.

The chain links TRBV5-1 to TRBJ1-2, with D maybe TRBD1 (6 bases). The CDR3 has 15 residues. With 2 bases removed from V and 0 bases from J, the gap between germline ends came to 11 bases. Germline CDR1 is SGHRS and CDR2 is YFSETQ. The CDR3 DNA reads TGCGCCAGCAGCTTCCAGGGGACCGCTAACTATGGCTACACCTTC. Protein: CASSFQGTANYGYTF.

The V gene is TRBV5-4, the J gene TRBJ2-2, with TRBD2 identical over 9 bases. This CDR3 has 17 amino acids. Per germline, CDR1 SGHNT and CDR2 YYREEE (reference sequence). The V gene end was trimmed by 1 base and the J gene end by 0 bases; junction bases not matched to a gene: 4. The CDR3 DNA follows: TGTGCCAGCAGCTTGTTTAGCGGGGGAGCGAACACCGGGGAGCTGTTTTTT. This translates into CASSLFSGGANTGELFF.

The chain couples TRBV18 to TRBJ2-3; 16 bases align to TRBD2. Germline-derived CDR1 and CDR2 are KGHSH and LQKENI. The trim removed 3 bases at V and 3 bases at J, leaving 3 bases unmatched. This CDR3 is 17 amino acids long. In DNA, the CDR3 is TGTGCCAGCTCACCTCCGGGACTAGCGGGAGGGACAGATACGCAGTATTTT. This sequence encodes CASSPPGLAGGTDTQYF.

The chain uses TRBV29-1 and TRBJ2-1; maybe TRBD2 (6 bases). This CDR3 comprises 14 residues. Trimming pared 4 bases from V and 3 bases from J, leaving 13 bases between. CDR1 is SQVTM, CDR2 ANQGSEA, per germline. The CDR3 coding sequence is TGCAGCGTTGGGAGACTAGATCGCTACAATGAGCAGTTCTTC. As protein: CSVGRLDRYNEQFF.

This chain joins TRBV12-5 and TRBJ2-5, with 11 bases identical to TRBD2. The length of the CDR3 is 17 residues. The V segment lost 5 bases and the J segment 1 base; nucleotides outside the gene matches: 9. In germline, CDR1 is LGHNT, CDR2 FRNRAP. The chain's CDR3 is CASGVGIAGGIQETQYF. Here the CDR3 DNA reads TGTGCTAGTGGTGTCGGAATAGCGGGAGGGATCCAAGAGACCCAGTACTTC.

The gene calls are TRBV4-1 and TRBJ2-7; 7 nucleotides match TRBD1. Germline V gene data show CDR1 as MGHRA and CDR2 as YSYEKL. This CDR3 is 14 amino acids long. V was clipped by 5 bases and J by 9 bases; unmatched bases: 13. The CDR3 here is CASSTSLGGFWQYF. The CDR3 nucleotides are TGCGCCAGCAGCACTTCCCTAGGGGGCTTCTGGCAGTACTTC.

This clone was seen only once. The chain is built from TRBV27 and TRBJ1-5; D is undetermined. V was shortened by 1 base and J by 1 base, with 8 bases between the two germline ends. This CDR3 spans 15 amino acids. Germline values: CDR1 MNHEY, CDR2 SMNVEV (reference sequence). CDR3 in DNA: TGTGCCAGCAGTTTATGGGCTAGCAGCAATCAGCCCCAGCATTTT. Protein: CASSLWASSNQPQHF.

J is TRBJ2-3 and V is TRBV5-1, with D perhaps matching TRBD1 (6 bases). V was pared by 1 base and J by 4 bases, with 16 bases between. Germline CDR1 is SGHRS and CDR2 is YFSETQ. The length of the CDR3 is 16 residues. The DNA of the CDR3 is TGCGCCAGCAGCTTGAAGGCAGGGGCAAGTGCAGATACGCAGTATTTT. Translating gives CASSLKAGASADTQYF.

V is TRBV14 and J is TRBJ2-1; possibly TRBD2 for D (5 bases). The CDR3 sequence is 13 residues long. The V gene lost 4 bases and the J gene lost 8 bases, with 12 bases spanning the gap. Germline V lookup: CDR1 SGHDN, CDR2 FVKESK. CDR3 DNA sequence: TGTGCCAGCAGCCGGGATAGCGAGTATGAGCAGTTCTTC. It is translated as CASSRDSEYEQFF.

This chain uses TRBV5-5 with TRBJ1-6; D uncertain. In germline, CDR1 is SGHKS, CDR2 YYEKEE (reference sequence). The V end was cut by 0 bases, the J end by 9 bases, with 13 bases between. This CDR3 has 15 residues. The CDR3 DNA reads TGTGCCAGCAGCTTGGCCCCAGGTTCGGTTTCACCCCTCCACTTT. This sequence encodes CASSLAPGSVSPLHF.

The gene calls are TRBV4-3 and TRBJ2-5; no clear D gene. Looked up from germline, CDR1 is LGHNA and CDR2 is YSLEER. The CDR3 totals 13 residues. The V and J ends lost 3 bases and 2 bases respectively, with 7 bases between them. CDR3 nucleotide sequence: TGCGCCAGCAGCCAGGAACAGCAAGAGACCCAGTACTTC. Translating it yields CASSQEQQETQYF.

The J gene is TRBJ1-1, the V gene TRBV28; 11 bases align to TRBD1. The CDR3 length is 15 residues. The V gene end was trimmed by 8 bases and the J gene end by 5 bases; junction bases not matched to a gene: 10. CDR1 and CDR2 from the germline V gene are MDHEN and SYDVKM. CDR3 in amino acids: CASFQWDRGGTEAFF. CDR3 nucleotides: TGTGCCAGCTTCCAGTGGGACAGGGGGGGAACTGAAGCTTTCTTT.

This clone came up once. DNA of the CDR3: TGTGCCAGTAAACCCATCGGAGGGGGCGTAGGGGAAAAACTGTTTTTT. This sequence encodes CASKPIGGGVGEKLFF. The rearrangement uses TRBV19 and TRBJ1-4; 7 bases are a match to TRBD1. This CDR3 comprises 16 residues. Germline lookup yields CDR1 LNHDA and CDR2 SQIVND (reference sequence). J gave up 8 bases and V 7 bases, and 16 bases lay outside the gene matches.

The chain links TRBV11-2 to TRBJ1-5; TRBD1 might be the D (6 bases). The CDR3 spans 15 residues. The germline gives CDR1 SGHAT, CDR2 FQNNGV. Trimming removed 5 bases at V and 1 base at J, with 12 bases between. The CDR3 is CASSLAGDSNQPQHF. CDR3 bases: TGTGCCAGCAGCCTCGCAGGGGACAGCAATCAGCCCCAGCATTTT.